The 20 T cell receptor beta chains listed next were all sequenced from one sample in a study of regulatory T cells in long-lasting Graves disease. The time point denotes: persistent/refractory GD, antithyroid drugs over 5 years with positive TRAb. PBMC RNA served as the TCR library source. To make TCR beta libraries, researchers used iRepertoire HTBI primers and Arm-PCR of CDR3 regions. MiXCR, run by TCRdb on the multiplex PCR reads, gives a single entry per CDR3 protein. The sample shows a few hundred thousand distinct CDR3 sequences, roughly a fifth of them seen only once. Sequenced material: peripheral blood mononuclear cells (PBMCs), taken when the disease was refractory, from a patient treated with antithyroid drugs. These receptors were taken from a female donor with Graves disease.

J is TRBJ2-3 and V is TRBV7-2, with D unclear. The CDR3 covers 15 residues. Trimming removed 5 bases at V and 4 bases at J, with 16 bases between. Germline-derived CDR1 and CDR2 are SGHTA and FQGNSA. CDR3 nucleotides: TGTGCCAGCAGCCCACGAGGCACCCTCCCAGATACGCAGTATTTT. Residues: CASSPRGTLPDTQYF.

This chain joins TRBV6-2 or TRBV6-3 and TRBJ2-3, with D perhaps matching TRBD2 (5 bases). Germline lookup yields CDR1 MNHEY and CDR2 SVGEGT. This CDR3 region has 13 residues. The V gene lost 6 bases and the J gene lost 6 bases, with 13 bases spanning the gap. The chain's CDR3 is CASRRERPDTQYF. In nucleotides, the CDR3 is TGTGCCAGCAGGAGAGAGCGGCCTGATACGCAGTATTTT.

Many counts were recorded for this clonotype. The chain recombines TRBV12-3 or TRBV12-4 with TRBJ1-6; D is unclear. Deletions cut 1 base from V and 6 bases from J, with 10 bases between. The CDR3 consists of 15 residues. The CDR3 sequence is CASSLDDSSNSPLHF. Written as DNA, the CDR3 is TGTGCCAGCAGTTTAGACGATTCGAGTAATTCACCCCTCCACTTT.

J is TRBJ2-5 and V is TRBV2; TRBD1 agrees at 8 bases. V dropped 4 bases and J dropped 2; count of bases not matched to a gene: 6. The CDR3 runs 15 residues. Germline V gene data show CDR1 as SNHLY and CDR2 as FYNNEI. Here the CDR3 reads CASSGSGGGQETQYF. Written as DNA, the CDR3 is TGTGCCAGCAGTGGGTCAGGGGGCGGGCAAGAGACCCAGTACTTC.

This clonotype was picked up many times. This chain connects TRBV12-3 or TRBV12-4 to TRBJ1-4; possible D gene TRBD1, 5 bases. V was shortened by 5 bases and J by 10 bases, with 14 bases between the two germline ends. The CDR3 totals 13 residues. The DNA of the CDR3 is TGTGCCAGCAGTATACTGGACACCGGAAAACTGTTTTTT. Amino acids: CASSILDTGKLFF.

Remarks on this clonotype: Being one base from a much bigger clone, this may be a read error. The V call is TRBV6-1, the J call TRBJ2-7; TRBD1 aligns across 8 bases. From germline, CDR1 is MNHNS and CDR2 SASEGT. This CDR3 has 14 amino acids. CDR3 sequence: CACRRGQASYEQYF. In DNA form, the CDR3 reads TGTGCCTGCAGACGGGGACAGGCCTCCTACGAGCAGTACTTC.

The rearrangement links TRBV9 to TRBJ2-6; 10 bases match TRBD1. CDR3 length: 18 residues. Germline V CDR1 and CDR2: SGDLS, YYNGEE. With V trimmed by 4 bases and J by 1 base, 8 bases remained unmatched. The CDR3 loop reads CASSQTGGVESGANVLTF. Here the CDR3 DNA reads TGTGCCAGCAGCCAGACAGGGGGCGTTGAATCTGGGGCCAACGTCCTGACTTTC.

The gene calls are TRBV2 and TRBJ1-6; possibly TRBD1 for D (6 bases). Trimming cost V 7 bases and J 9 bases, with 19 bases left between them. CDR3 length equals 15 residues. CDR1 is SNHLY, CDR2 FYNNEI, per germline. CDR3 DNA sequence: TGTGCCAGCACCAGAAACAGGGTTCTTGGTTCACCCCTCCACTTT. Its translation: CASTRNRVLGSPLHF. Variable domain in full (rest from reference TRBV2 and TRBJ1-6): EPEVTQTPSHQVTQMGQEVILRCVPISNHLYFYWYRQILGQKVEFLVSFYNNEISEKSEIFDDQFSVERPDGSNFTLKIRSTKLEDSAMYFCASTRNRVLGSPLHFGNGTRLTVT.

This sequence joins TRBV2 and TRBJ2-1; no clear D gene. Per germline, CDR1 SNHLY and CDR2 FYNNEI. V lost 3 bases, J lost 10 bases, and 13 bases lay in between. The CDR3 extends over 13 amino acids. The CDR3 spells CASSDTTAREQFF. Here the CDR3 DNA reads TGTGCCAGCAGTGATACTACCGCCCGGGAGCAGTTCTTC.

This clonotype was counted between two and nine times. This may come from a read error, since a much larger clone is one base off. The rearrangement joins TRBV2 to TRBJ2-7; D gene unclear. Trimming took 11 bases from V and 7 from J, leaving 18 bases between them. Germline values: CDR1 SNHLY, CDR2 FYNNEI. This CDR3 is 12 amino acids long. CDR3 DNA: TGTGCCGGCCTTGACACATCGCGGGAGCAGTACTTC. Translated: CAGLDTSREQYF.

This clonotype was seen ten or more times. The chain carries TRBV11-2 and TRBJ2-4; 8 nucleotides match TRBD2. The CDR3 loop spans 15 amino acids. Germline V CDR1 and CDR2: SGHAT, FQNNGV. The trim removed 0 bases at V and 9 bases at J, leaving 7 bases unmatched. CDR3 DNA: TGTGCCAGCAGCTTAGATTTCGGGGGGGGACGCATTCAGTACTTC. Translating it yields CASSLDFGGGRIQYF.

In regard to this clonotype: A single base is all that separates this from a far larger clone, so a read error is likely. The rearrangement links TRBV6-9 to TRBJ2-7, with D unclear. Germline V lookup: CDR1 MNHGY, CDR2 SVAAGI. The CDR3 loop spans 13 amino acids. The CDR3 loop is CASSYGGTYKQYF. Here the CDR3 DNA reads TGTGCCAGCAGTTATGGCGGAACCTACAAGCAGTACTTC.

In this sample, this clonotype turned up a few times. A single base separates this from a much larger clone, so it may be a read error. The chain has TRBV14 and TRBJ2-7; D remains unclear. Germline V gene data show CDR1 as SGHDN and CDR2 as FVKESK. This CDR3 contains 12 residues. The CDR3 sequence: CASSQASHEQYF. CDR3 nucleotide sequence: TGTGCCAGCAGCCAAGCCTCCCACGAGCAGTACTTC.

CDR3 in amino acids: CASSWASRALDTQYF. For the CDR3, the DNA is TGTGCCAGCAGTTGGGCTAGCCGAGCGTTGGATACGCAGTATTTT. This chain links TRBV6-2 or TRBV6-3 with TRBJ2-3, with D perhaps matching TRBD2 (5 bases). This CDR3 contains 15 residues. V dropped 4 bases and J dropped 6 bases, with 17 bases sitting between them. Looked up from germline, CDR1 is MNHEY and CDR2 is SVGEGT.

This clonotype has more than one count but fewer than ten. The chain links TRBV12-3 or TRBV12-4 to TRBJ2-5; TRBD2 might be the D (5 bases). V was shortened by 7 bases and J by 4 bases, with 13 bases between the two germline ends. This CDR3 has 13 amino acids. The CDR3 spells CASTPGSGETQYF. For the CDR3, the DNA is TGTGCCAGCACCCCGGGGAGCGGAGAGACCCAGTACTTC.

The V gene is TRBV5-1, the J gene TRBJ1-1, with D maybe TRBD1 (5 bases). The CDR3 is 14 amino acids. Between the trimmed V and J ends, which lost 1 base and 2 bases, there was a span of 9 bases. CDR1 is SGHRS and CDR2 is YFSETQ in the germline V gene. The CDR3 reads CASSLKGVNTEAFF. CDR3 bases: TGCGCCAGCAGCTTGAAAGGGGTAAACACTGAAGCTTTCTTT.

This clonotype was recorded many times. The chain links TRBV28 to TRBJ1-1; TRBD1 aligns across 7 bases. The germline gives CDR1 MDHEN, CDR2 SYDVKM. V shed 8 bases and J 0 bases; nucleotides not matched to a gene: 6. The CDR3 runs to 14 residues. CDR3 nucleotide sequence: TGTGCCAGCGGGGCAGGGGGAATGAACACTGAAGCTTTCTTT. It is translated as CASGAGGMNTEAFF.

Concerning this clonotype: A much larger clone lies one base from this, so it may be a read error. CDR3 sequence: CASSPSRDRVAGELFF. Here the CDR3 DNA reads TGTGCCAGCAGTCCTAGCCGGGACAGGGTGGCCGGGGAGCTGTTTTTT. This sequence joins TRBV7-3 and TRBJ2-2; TRBD1 matches at 9 bases. The CDR3 runs to 16 residues. The V gene end was trimmed by 6 bases and the J gene end by 6 bases; junction bases not matched to a gene: 11. Germline-derived CDR1 and CDR2 are SGHTA and FQGTGA.

This clonotype was seen at least ten times. The chain couples TRBV28 to TRBJ1-5; possibly TRBD1 for D (5 bases). Germline V gene data show CDR1 as MDHEN and CDR2 as SYDVKM. Trimming removed 4 bases from V and 4 bases from J, with 14 bases in between. The CDR3 runs to 15 residues. CDR3 sequence (DNA): TGTGCCAGCAGTTCGCCCGGGACGGGAAATCAGCCCCAGCATTTT. Translated: CASSSPGTGNQPQHF.

This clonotype was counted many times. The chain couples TRBV28 to TRBJ1-5; possible D gene TRBD1, 6 bases. V shed 10 bases and J shed 11 bases, with 15 bases lying between them. The CDR3 spans 11 residues. Germline CDR1 and CDR2: MDHEN and SYDVKM. For the CDR3, the DNA is TGTGCCACCCGCTGGGGGGCCGCCCAGCATTTT. Its protein product is CATRWGAAQHF.